The 5 T cell receptor beta chains below come from one sample, sequenced in a study of T cells after yellow fever vaccination. In TCRdb, the 5' RACE reads were re-called with MiXCR into one record per CDR3 protein. Seen here are 250,000 to 400,000 distinct CDR3 sequences, 4.1% observed once, and the top ten hold approximately 23%. The specimen comprised PBMCs, sampled 5 days after the yellow fever booster vaccination. The source is a man younger than 35 who received the YFV17D yellow fever vaccine.

In this sample, this clonotype turned up a few times. The chain recombines TRBV12-5 with TRBJ2-1; D possibly uses TRBD1 or TRBD2 (5 bases each). Germline CDR1 and CDR2: LGHNT and FRNRAP. Trimming left V 6 bases short and J 7 bases short, with 16 bases between. The CDR3 length is 14 residues. CDR3 bases: TGTGCTAGTGGACCACCTCTAGGGGAGAATGAGCAGTTCTTC. Amino acid sequence: CASGPPLGENEQFF. The full variable domain, rest sourced from reference TRBV12-5 and TRBJ2-1, is DARVTQTPRHKVTEMGQEVTMRCQPILGHNTVFWYRQTMMQGLELLAYFRNRAPLDDSGMPKDRFSAEMPDATLATLKIQPSEPRDSAVYFCASGPPLGENEQFFGPGTRLTVL.

This clonotype was observed a few times. The chain carries TRBV6-5 and TRBJ1-4; D possibly corresponds to TRBD1 (5 bases). There are 15 residues in the CDR3. V lost 6 bases and J lost 10, with 21 bases in between. The germline gives CDR1 MNHEY, CDR2 SVGAGI. CDR3 amino acids: CASSPWGGVGRKLFF. The CDR3 DNA reads as TGTGCCAGCAGCCCCTGGGGGGGGGTCGGCCGAAAACTGTTTTTT.

The chain joins TRBV5-1 to TRBJ2-7; D may be TRBD1 (5 bases). V was trimmed by 0 bases and J by 7 bases, leaving 14 bases between them. Germline CDR1 SGHRS, CDR2 YFSETQ. This CDR3 is 14 amino acids long. The CDR3 spells CASSLGLGAREQYF. DNA for the CDR3: TGCGCCAGCAGCTTGGGGTTAGGGGCGCGTGAGCAGTACTTC.

This clonotype was counted only a few times. The chain combines TRBV6-2 or TRBV6-3 with TRBJ2-2; 7 bases fit TRBD2. Germline loops: CDR1 MNHEY, CDR2 SVGEGT. There are 19 residues in the CDR3. The ends lost 0 bases at V and 3 bases at J; junction bases unmatched: 13. The DNA of the CDR3 is TGTGCCAGCAGTTACTCCTGGGACTACCCGACCCCCCACACCGGGGAGCTGTTTTTT. Amino acid sequence: CASSYSWDYPTPHTGELFF.

This clonotype was counted only a few times. The chain couples TRBV20-1 to TRBJ2-7; no clear D. This CDR3 spans 12 amino acids. Trimming stripped 6 bases from V and 6 bases from J, with 15 bases between. Germline V lookup: CDR1 DFQATT, CDR2 SNEGSKA (reference sequence). The DNA for the CDR3 is TGCAGTGCCAGGTTGGGTACGGGCGAGCAGTACTTC. It translates to CSARLGTGEQYF.